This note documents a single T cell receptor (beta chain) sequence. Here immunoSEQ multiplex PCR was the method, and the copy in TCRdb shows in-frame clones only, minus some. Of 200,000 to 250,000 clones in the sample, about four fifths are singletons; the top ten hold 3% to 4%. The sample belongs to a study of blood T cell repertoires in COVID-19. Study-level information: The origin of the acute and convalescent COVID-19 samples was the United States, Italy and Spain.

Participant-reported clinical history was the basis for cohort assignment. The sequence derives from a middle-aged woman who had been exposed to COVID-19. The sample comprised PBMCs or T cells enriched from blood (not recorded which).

The CDR3 reads CASGSQGNTEAFF. As DNA, the CDR3 is TGTGCCAGCGGGTCCCAGGGGAACACTGAAGCTTTCTTT. The J gene is TRBJ1-1, the V gene TRBV12-3 or TRBV12-4, with a tentative D call TRBD1 (5 bases). This CDR3 has 13 amino acids. The V and J ends lost 8 bases and 1 base respectively, with 11 bases between them.